The clone carrying this T cell receptor (beta chain) was seen many times. V gave up 4 bases and J gave up 7 bases; unmatched junction bases: 6. The CDR3 loop spans 13 amino acids. CDR1 is SGDLS, CDR2 YYNGEE, per germline. As processed by the authors: Reference gene primer amplification gave nucleated cell count estimates. Measured with immunoSEQ multiplex PCR; TCRdb has only the in-frame clones, and not every one. The DNA gave D and trimming, while V, J and clone size come from that table. The sample holds 250,000 to 300,000 clones, about 82% seen once. These data belong to a study of blood T cell repertoires in COVID-19. About the research overall: Whether acute or convalescent, the COVID-19 samples came from the United States, Italy and Spain. Sample material is recorded as cDNA or gDNA derived from T cells, B-cell-depleted T cells, or PBMCs.

Specimen: peripheral blood. This sequence was found in a man aged 50 to 60 with active or convalescent COVID-19. This chain connects TRBV9 to TRBJ1-1; 8 bases fit TRBD1. CDR3 DNA sequence: TGTGCCAGCAGCTCAGAAGGACAGGGTGAAGCTTTCTTT. Translating gives CASSSEGQGEAFF.